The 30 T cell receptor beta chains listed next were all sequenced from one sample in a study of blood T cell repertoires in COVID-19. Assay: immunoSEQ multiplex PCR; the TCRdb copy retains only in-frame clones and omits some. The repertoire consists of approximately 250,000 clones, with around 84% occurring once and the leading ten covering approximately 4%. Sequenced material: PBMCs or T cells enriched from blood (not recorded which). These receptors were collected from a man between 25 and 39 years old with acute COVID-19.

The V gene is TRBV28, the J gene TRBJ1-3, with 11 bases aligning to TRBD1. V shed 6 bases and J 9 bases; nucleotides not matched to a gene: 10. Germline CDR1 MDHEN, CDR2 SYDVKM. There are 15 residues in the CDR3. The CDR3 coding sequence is TGTGCCAGCAGGCTCTCCGGGACAGGGGGTAGCACCATATATTTT. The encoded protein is CASRLSGTGGSTIYF.

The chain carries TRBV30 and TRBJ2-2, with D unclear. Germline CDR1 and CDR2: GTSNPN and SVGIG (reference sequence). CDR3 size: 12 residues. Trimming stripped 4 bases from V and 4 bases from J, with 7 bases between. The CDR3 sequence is CAWTRSTGELFF. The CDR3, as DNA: TGTGCCTGGACCAGAAGCACCGGGGAGCTGTTTTTT.

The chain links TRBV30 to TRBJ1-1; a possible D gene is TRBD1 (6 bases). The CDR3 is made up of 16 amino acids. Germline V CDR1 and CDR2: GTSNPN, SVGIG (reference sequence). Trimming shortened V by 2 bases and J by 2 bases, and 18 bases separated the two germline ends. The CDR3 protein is CAWSSWGSGDNTEAFF. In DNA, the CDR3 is TGTGCCTGGAGTTCTTGGGGGTCAGGGGATAACACTGAAGCTTTCTTT.

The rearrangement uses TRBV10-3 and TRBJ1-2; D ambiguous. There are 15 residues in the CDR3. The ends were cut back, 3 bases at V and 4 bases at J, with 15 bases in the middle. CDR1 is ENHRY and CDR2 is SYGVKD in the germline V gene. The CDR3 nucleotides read TGTGCCATCAGTGATATGGCAGGAACTGCCTATGGCTACACCTTC. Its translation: CAISDMAGTAYGYTF.

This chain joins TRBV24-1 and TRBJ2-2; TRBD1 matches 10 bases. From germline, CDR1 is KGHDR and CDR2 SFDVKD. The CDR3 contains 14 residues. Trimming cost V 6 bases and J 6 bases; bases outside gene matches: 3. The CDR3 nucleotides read TGTGCCACCAGTAAGGACAGGGGGTCCGGGGAGCTGTTTTTT. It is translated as CATSKDRGSGELFF.

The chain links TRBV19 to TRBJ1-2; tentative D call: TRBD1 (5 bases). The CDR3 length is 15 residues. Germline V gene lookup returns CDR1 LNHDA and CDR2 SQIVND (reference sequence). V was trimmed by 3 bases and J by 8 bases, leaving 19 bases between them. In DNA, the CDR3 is TGTGCCAGTAGTATGGTAGAGGCAGGGAAGAACGGCTACACCTTC. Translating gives CASSMVEAGKNGYTF.

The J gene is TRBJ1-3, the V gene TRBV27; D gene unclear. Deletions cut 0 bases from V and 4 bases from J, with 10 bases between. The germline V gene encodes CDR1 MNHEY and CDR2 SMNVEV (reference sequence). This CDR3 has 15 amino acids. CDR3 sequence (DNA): TGTGCCAGCAGTTTATCGAGGGATGCAGGAAACACCATATATTTT. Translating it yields CASSLSRDAGNTIYF.

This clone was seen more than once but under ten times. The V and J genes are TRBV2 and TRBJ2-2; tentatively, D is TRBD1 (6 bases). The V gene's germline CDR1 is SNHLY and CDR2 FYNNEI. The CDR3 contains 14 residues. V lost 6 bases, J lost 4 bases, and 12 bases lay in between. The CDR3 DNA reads TGTGCCAGCAGGGCACAGGGCGGCACCGGGGAGCTGTTTTTT. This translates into CASRAQGGTGELFF. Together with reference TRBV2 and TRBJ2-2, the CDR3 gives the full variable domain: EPEVTQTPSHQVTQMGQEVILRCVPISNHLYFYWYRQILGQKVEFLVSFYNNEISEKSEIFDDQFSVERPDGSNFTLKIRSTKLEDSAMYFCASRAQGGTGELFFGEGSRLTVL.

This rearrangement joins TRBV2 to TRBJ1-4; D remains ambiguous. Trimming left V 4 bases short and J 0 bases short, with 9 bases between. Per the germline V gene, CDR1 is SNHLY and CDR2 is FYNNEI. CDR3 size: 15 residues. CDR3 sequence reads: CASSAAGATNEKLFF. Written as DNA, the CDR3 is TGTGCCAGCAGTGCCGCAGGCGCAACTAATGAAAAACTGTTTTTT.

The CDR3, as DNA: TGTGCCAGCAGCTTAGGTTTGGGGGGTAGCAATCAGCCCCAGCATTTT. Translating it yields CASSLGLGGSNQPQHF. This chain joins TRBV7-9 and TRBJ1-5; maybe TRBD1 (5 bases). This CDR3 has 16 residues. From germline, CDR1 is SEHNR and CDR2 FQNEAQ (reference sequence). Trimming took 1 base from V and 0 from J, leaving 10 bases between them.

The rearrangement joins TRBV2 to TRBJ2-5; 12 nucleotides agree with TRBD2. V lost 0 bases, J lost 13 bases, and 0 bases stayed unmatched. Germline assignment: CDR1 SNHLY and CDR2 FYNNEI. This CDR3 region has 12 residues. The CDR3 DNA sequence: TGTGCCAGCAGTGAAGCGACTAGCGGGGGGTACTTC. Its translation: CASSEATSGGYF. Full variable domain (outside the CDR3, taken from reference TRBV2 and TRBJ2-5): EPEVTQTPSHQVTQMGQEVILRCVPISNHLYFYWYRQILGQKVEFLVSFYNNEISEKSEIFDDQFSVERPDGSNFTLKIRSTKLEDSAMYFCASSEATSGGYFGPGTRLLVL.

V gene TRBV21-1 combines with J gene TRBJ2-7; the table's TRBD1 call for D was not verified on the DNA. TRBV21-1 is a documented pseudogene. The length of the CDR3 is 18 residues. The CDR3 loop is CASSPGRVKITSDYEQYV. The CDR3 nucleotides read TGTGCCAGCAGCCCAGGGCGCGTGAAGATTACCTCGGACTACGAGCAGTACGTC.

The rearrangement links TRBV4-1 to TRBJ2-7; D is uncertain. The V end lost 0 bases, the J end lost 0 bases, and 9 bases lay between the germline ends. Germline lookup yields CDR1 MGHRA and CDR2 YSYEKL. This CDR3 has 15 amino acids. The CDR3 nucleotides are TGCGCCAGCAGCCAAGAACCAGAAGTCTCCTACGAGCAGTACGTC. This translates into CASSQEPEVSYEQYV.

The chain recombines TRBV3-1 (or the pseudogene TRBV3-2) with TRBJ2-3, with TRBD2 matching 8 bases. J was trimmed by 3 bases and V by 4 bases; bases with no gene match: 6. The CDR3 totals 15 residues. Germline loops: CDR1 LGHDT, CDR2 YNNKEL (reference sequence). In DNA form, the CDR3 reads TGTGCCAGCAGCCGAGGCGGGGGGCCGACAGATACGCAGTATTTT. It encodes CASSRGGGPTDTQYF.

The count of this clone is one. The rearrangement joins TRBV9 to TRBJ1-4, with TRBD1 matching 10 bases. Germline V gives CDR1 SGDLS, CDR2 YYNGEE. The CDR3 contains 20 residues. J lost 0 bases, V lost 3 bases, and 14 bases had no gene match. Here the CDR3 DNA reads TGTGCCAGCAGCGCTGACGAGGACAGGGGGAATCCAGCAACTAATGAAAAACTGTTTTTT. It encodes CASSADEDRGNPATNEKLFF.

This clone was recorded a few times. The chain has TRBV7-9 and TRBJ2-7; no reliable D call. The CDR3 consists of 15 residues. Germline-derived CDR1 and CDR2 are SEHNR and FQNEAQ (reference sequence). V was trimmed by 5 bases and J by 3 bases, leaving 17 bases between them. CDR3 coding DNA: TGTGCCAGCAGCCCCAGCAGCGCAACCGTCTACGAGCAGTACGTC. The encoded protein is CASSPSSATVYEQYV.

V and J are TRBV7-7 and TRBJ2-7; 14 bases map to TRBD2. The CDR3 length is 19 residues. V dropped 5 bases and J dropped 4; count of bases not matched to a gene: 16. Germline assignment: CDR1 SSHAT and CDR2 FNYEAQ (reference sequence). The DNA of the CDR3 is TGTGCCAGCAGCCATCAGACTAGCGGGGGGGGAATTAACCATTACGAGCAGTACGTC. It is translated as CASSHQTSGGGINHYEQYV.

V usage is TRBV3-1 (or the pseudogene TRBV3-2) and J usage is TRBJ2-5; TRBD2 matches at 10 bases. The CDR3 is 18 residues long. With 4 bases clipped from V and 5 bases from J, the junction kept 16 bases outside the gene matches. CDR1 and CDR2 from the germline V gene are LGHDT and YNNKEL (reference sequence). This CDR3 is CASSPKNIPAGGPETQYF. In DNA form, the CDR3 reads TGTGCCAGCAGCCCCAAGAATATCCCAGCGGGGGGGCCGGAGACCCAGTACTTC.

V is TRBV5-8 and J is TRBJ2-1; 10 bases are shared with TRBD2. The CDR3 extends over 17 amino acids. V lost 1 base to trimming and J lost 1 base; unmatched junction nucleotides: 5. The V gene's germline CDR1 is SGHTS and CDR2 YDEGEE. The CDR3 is CASSLNMGLASYNEQFF. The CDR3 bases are TGTGCCAGCAGCTTGAATATGGGACTAGCGTCCTACAATGAGCAGTTCTTC. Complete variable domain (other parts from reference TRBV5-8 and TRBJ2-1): EAGVTQSPTHLIKTRGQQATLRCSPISGHTSVYWYQQALGLGLQFLLWYDEGEERNRGNFPPRFSGRQFPNYSSELNVNALELEDSALYLCASSLNMGLASYNEQFFGPGTRLTVL.

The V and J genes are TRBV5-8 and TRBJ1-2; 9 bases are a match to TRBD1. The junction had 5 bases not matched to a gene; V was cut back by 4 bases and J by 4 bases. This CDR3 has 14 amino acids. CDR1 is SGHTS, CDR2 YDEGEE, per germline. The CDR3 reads CASSRTGARYGYTF. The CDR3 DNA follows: TGTGCCAGCAGCAGGACAGGGGCACGCTATGGCTACACCTTC.

CDR3 in amino acids: CATSERLAGNNEQFF. The CDR3 DNA follows: TGTGCCACCAGTGAGCGACTAGCGGGCAACAATGAGCAGTTCTTC. This sequence joins TRBV24-1 and TRBJ2-1; 10 nucleotides match TRBD2. V dropped 4 bases and J dropped 5; count of bases not matched to a gene: 4. The CDR3 has 15 amino acids. Germline V gene sequence: CDR1 KGHDR, CDR2 SFDVKD.

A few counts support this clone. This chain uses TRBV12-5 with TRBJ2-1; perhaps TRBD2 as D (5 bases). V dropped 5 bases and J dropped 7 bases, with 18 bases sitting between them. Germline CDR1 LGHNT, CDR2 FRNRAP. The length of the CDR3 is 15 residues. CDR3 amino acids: CASGTLRGRGNEQFF. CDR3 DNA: TGTGCTAGTGGTACCCTGAGAGGGAGAGGTAATGAGCAGTTCTTC.

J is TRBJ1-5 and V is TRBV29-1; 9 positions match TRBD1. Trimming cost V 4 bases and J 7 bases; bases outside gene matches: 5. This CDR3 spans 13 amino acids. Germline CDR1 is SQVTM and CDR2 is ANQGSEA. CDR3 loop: CSVGDRDGQPQHF. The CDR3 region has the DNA TGCAGCGTTGGGGACAGGGATGGACAGCCCCAGCATTTT.

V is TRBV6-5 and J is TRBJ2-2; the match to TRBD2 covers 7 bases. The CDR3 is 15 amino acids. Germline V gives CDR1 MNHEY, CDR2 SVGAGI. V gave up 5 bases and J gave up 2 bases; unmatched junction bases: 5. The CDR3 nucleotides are TGTGCCAGCAGTATCTCTAGCGGAAACACCGGGGAGCTGTTTTTT. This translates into CASSISSGNTGELFF.

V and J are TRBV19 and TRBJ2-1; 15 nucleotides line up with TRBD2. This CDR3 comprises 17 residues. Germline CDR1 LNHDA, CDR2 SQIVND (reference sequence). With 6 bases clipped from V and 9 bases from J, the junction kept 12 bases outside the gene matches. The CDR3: CASSTRRTSGGAGEQFF. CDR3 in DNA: TGTGCCAGTAGCACGCGGAGGACTAGCGGGGGGGCCGGTGAGCAGTTCTTC. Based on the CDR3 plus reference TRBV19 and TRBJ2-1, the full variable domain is DGGITQSPKYLFRKEGQNVTLSCEQNLNHDAMYWYRQDPGQGLRLIYYSQIVNDFQKGDIAEGYSVSREKKESFPLTVTSAQKNPTAFYLCASSTRRTSGGAGEQFFGPGTRLTVL.

CDR3 bases: TGCGCCAGCAGCCATCCCGGGGGGGCGGCCACTGAAGCTTTCTTT. This gives the protein CASSHPGGAATEAFF. The V call is TRBV4-1, the J call TRBJ1-1; possibly TRBD1 for D (6 bases). V was pared by 3 bases and J by 4 bases, with 15 bases between. CDR1 is MGHRA, CDR2 YSYEKL, per germline. CDR3 length equals 15 residues.

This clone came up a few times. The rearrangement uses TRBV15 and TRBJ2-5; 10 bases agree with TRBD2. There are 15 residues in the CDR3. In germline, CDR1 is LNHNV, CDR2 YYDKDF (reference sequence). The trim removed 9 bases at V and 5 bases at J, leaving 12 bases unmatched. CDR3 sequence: CATKGIAGGLETQYF. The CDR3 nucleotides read TGTGCCACTAAGGGAATAGCGGGAGGTTTGGAGACCCAGTACTTC.

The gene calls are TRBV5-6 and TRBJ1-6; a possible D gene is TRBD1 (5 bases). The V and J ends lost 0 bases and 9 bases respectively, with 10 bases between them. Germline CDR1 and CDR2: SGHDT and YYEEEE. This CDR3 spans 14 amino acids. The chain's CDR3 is CASSLGQGPSPLHF. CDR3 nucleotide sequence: TGTGCCAGCAGCTTGGGGCAGGGTCCTTCACCCCTCCACTTT.

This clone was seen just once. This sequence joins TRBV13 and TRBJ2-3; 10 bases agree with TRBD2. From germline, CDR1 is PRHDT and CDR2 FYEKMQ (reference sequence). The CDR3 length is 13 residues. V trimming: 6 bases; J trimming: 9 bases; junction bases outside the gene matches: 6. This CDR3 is CASSTSGAFTQYF. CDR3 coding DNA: TGTGCCAGCAGTACTAGCGGGGCCTTCACGCAGTATTTT.

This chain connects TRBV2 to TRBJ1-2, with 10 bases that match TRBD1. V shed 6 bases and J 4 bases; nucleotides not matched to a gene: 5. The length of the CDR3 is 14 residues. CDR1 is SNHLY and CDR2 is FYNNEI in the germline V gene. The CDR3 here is CASRRQGAGYGYTF. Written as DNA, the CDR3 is TGTGCCAGCAGAAGACAGGGGGCGGGCTATGGCTACACCTTC.